These 10 T cell receptor beta chains were sequenced from one sample in a study of T cells after yellow fever vaccination. TCRdb re-analysed the 5' RACE reads in MiXCR, keeping a single row per CDR3 protein. The profile covers about 260,000 distinct CDR3 sequences, with under 15% appearing a single time and 0.45% to 0.65% taken by the ten largest. The sample in question was CD4+ T cells sorted from PBMCs, obtained 45 days after the yellow fever booster vaccination. The receptors stem from a man aged 25 to 45 who received the YFV17D yellow fever vaccine.

The chain is built from TRBV25-1 and TRBJ2-3; D is undetermined. The CDR3 runs to 15 residues. CDR1 is MGHDK, CDR2 SYGVNS, per germline. Trimming took 3 bases from V and 2 from J, leaving 12 bases between them. Here the CDR3 DNA reads TGTGCCAGCAGTGAGCCCCAAGAAACCACAGATACGCAGTATTTT. It is translated as CASSEPQETTDTQYF.

This chain links TRBV7-2 with TRBJ2-5; 11 bases map to TRBD1. The CDR3 totals 16 residues. Trimming took 5 bases from V and 4 from J; bases not matched to a gene: 9. Germline V gene data show CDR1 as SGHTA and CDR2 as FQGNSA. The CDR3 sequence: CASSPTGTGGLETQYF. The DNA for the CDR3 is TGTGCCAGCAGCCCAACGGGGACAGGGGGATTAGAGACCCAGTACTTC.

The chain recombines TRBV7-2 with TRBJ2-5; TRBD2 matches 10 bases. Germline V gives CDR1 SGHTA, CDR2 FQGNSA. With V trimmed by 5 bases and J by 6 bases, 12 bases remained unmatched. This CDR3 has 16 residues. Written as DNA, the CDR3 is TGTGCCAGCAGCGCGGACACAGGACTAGCGGTACAGACCCAGTACTTC. Translation gives CASSADTGLAVQTQYF.

In its sample, this clonotype was seen a few times. V gene TRBV3-1 combines with J gene TRBJ2-1; the D is unclear. Germline lookup yields CDR1 LGHDT and CDR2 YNNKEL (reference sequence). With 3 bases removed from V and 4 bases from J, the gap between germline ends came to 7 bases. The CDR3 spans 13 residues. The CDR3 is CASSQQGYNEQFF. The CDR3 nucleotides read TGTGCCAGCAGCCAGCAAGGGTACAATGAGCAGTTCTTC.

This clonotype has just a few counts. This chain joins TRBV28 and TRBJ2-7; 15 bases line up with TRBD2. With V trimmed by 8 bases and J by 3 bases, 2 bases remained unmatched. The length of the CDR3 is 14 residues. In germline, CDR1 is MDHEN, CDR2 SYDVKM. CDR3 nucleotide sequence: TGTGCCAGCGGACTAGCGGGAGGGCGCTACGAGCAGTACTTC. Amino acid sequence: CASGLAGGRYEQYF. The full variable domain, with the rest looked up from reference TRBV28 and TRBJ2-7, is DVKVTQSSRYLVKRTGEKVFLECVQDMDHENMFWYRQDPGLGLRLIYFSYDVKMKEKGDIPEGYSVSREKKERFSLILESASTNQTSMYLCASGLAGGRYEQYFGPGTRLTVT.

A few counts support this clonotype. This chain joins TRBV21-1 and TRBJ2-7; TRBD2 is taken as the D call from the table, unchecked against the DNA. TRBV21-1 counts as a pseudogene. CDR3 length: 20 amino acids. The CDR3 DNA reads TGTGCCAGCAGCAAAGCTTGCGGGACTTTTAGACTAGCGGACCTCTACGAGCAGTACTTC. Amino acid sequence: CASSKACGTFRLADLYEQYF.

The sample holds a few counts of this clonotype. The chain recombines TRBV21-1 with TRBJ2-7; the table assigns TRBD2, which was not confirmed against the DNA. TRBV21-1 represents a pseudogene. This CDR3 has 14 amino acids. In DNA, the CDR3 is TGTGCCAGCAAGGAGACTAGCGGGACCTACGAGCAGTACTTC. Amino acid sequence: CASKETSGTYEQYF.

Only a few counts were recorded for this clonotype. J is TRBJ2-1 and V is TRBV7-6, with D perhaps TRBD2 (5 bases). The length of the CDR3 is 13 residues. The germline V gene encodes CDR1 SGHVS and CDR2 FNYEAQ. V dropped 5 bases and J dropped 12 bases, with 17 bases sitting between them. In nucleotides, the CDR3 is TGTGCCAGCAGCCCCCCCGGCGTTCGGGGGCAGTTCTTC. Translation gives CASSPPGVRGQFF.

There are a few counts of this clonotype. The chain recombines TRBV9 with TRBJ2-2, with no clear D. CDR3 size: 14 residues. Germline CDR1 is SGDLS and CDR2 is YYNGEE. V was trimmed by 3 bases and J by 0 bases, leaving 6 bases between them. The CDR3 bases are TGTGCCAGCAGCGACAGCCCGAACACCGGGGAGCTGTTTTTT. It yields the protein CASSDSPNTGELFF.

This clonotype came up many times. The rearrangement joins TRBV20-1 to TRBJ2-3; D may be TRBD2 (6 bases). The CDR3 has 14 residues. V was trimmed by 2 bases and J by 2 bases, leaving 11 bases between them. Germline V gene sequence: CDR1 DFQATT, CDR2 SNEGSKA (reference sequence). The CDR3 loop is CSARRGGPTDTQYF. In DNA form, the CDR3 reads TGCAGTGCTAGACGGGGAGGCCCCACAGATACGCAGTATTTT.